Shown below are 5 T cell receptor beta chains from a single sample sequenced in a study of blood T cell repertoires in COVID-19. Repertoires were generated with immunoSEQ multiplex PCR, while TCRdb's copy carries only in-frame clones and drops some. This sample has over 25,000 clones; about nine tenths occur once, and the top ten carry approximately 12%. The sample consisted of peripheral blood. These receptors originate from a human donor in a cohort sampled during active COVID-19. The donor label of this sample is uncertain.

The chain couples TRBV28 to TRBJ2-3; D not certain. The CDR3 length is 13 residues. CDR1 and CDR2 from the germline V gene are MDHEN and SYDVKM. With 2 bases removed from V and 4 bases from J, the gap between germline ends came to 7 bases. The CDR3, as DNA: TGTGCCAGCAGTTTAGTTATCGCAGATACGCAGTATTTT. This sequence encodes CASSLVIADTQYF.

This sequence joins TRBV27 and TRBJ1-2; D is unclear. The V end lost 5 bases, the J end lost 2 bases, and 12 bases lay between the germline ends. From germline, CDR1 is MNHEY and CDR2 SMNVEV (reference sequence). The CDR3 covers 14 residues. Here the CDR3 reads CASSKTIRNYGYTF. DNA of the CDR3: TGTGCCAGCAGTAAAACAATCAGAAACTATGGCTACACCTTC.

This rearrangement joins TRBV7-3 to TRBJ2-1; 7 bases fit TRBD2. The CDR3 runs 16 residues. Germline assignment: CDR1 SGHTA and CDR2 FQGTGA. The trim removed 5 bases at V and 7 bases at J, leaving 14 bases unmatched. CDR3 sequence: CASSPNSAGLRNEQFF. The CDR3 region has the DNA TGTGCCAGCAGCCCAAACTCAGCGGGGCTGAGGAATGAGCAGTTCTTC.

This rearrangement joins TRBV7-9 to TRBJ1-2; TRBD1 aligns across 10 bases. The CDR3 extends over 14 amino acids. After removal of 5 bases from V and 4 bases from J, the junction contained 4 bases not matched to a gene. Germline loops: CDR1 SEHNR, CDR2 FQNEAQ (reference sequence). The CDR3 bases are TGTGCCAGCAGCGCGCGACAGGGGGCCTATGGCTACACCTTC. It is translated as CASSARQGAYGYTF.

This chain uses TRBV19 with TRBJ2-2, with D perhaps TRBD1 (6 bases). This CDR3 is built from 13 residues. Trimming pared 6 bases from V and 6 bases from J, leaving 11 bases between. The germline V gene has CDR1 LNHDA and CDR2 SQIVND (reference sequence). CDR3 protein: CASSQQGSGELFF. The DNA of the CDR3 is TGTGCCAGTAGCCAACAGGGCTCCGGGGAGCTGTTTTTT.